Sequencing of this T cell receptor beta chain was carried out in a study of blood T cell repertoires in COVID-19. In the study overall: There were acute and convalescent COVID-19 samples, and they came from the United States, Italy and Spain. PBMCs, B-cell-depleted T cells, or T cells provided the cDNA or gDNA that made up the material.

Methods used by the authors: Quantification of nucleated cells was approximated via reference gene primer amplification. Clones were read by immunoSEQ multiplex PCR, and TCRdb kept only the in-frame ones, dropping some. Clone size and the V and J calls come from that table; the DNA yielded D and trimming. The data show roughly 140,000 clones, under 90% seen once. Trimming shortened V by 9 bases and J by 0 bases, and 15 bases separated the two germline ends. This CDR3 has 15 residues. From germline, CDR1 is LNHDA and CDR2 SQIVND (reference sequence). The source is a woman older than 75 in a cohort sampled during active or convalescent COVID-19. The V call is TRBV19, the J call TRBJ2-1; weak D call: TRBD1 (6 bases). The sequenced sample was peripheral blood. As DNA, the CDR3 is TGTGCCAGCCGACCAGGGGCGCTCTCCTACAATGAGCAGTTCTTC. Its translation: CASRPGALSYNEQFF.